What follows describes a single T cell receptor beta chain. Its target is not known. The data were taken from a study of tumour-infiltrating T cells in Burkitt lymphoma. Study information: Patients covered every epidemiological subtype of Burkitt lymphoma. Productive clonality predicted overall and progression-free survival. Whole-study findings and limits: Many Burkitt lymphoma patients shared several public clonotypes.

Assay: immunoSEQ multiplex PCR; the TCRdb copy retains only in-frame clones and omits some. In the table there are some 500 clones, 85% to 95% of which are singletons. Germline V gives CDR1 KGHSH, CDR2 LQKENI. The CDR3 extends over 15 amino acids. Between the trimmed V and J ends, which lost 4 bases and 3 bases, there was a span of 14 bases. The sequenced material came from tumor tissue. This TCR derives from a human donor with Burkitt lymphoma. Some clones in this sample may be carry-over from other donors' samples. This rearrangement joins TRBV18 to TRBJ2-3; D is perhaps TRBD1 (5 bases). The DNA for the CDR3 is TGTGCCAGCTCACTTCAGGGTTACAGTACAGATACGCAGTATTTT. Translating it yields CASSLQGYSTDTQYF.